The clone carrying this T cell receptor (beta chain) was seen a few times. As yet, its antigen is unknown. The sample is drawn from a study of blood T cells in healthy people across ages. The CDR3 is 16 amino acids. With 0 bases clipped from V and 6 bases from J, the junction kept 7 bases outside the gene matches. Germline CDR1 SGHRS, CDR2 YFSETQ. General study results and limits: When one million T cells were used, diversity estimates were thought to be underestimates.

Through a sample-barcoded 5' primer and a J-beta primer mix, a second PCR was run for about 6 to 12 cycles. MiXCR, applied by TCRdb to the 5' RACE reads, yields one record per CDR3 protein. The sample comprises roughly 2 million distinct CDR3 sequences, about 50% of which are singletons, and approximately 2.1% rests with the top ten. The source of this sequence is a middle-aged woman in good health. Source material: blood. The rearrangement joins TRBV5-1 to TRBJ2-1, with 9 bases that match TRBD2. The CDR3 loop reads CASSLAARGGRNEQFF. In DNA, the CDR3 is TGCGCCAGCAGCTTGGCCGCGCGGGGGGGCCGCAATGAGCAGTTCTTC.